This TCR beta chain was captured in a study of blood T cell repertoires in COVID-19. Study-level background: The origin of the acute and convalescent COVID-19 samples was the United States, Italy and Spain. PBMCs, B-cell-depleted T cells, or T cells provided the cDNA or gDNA that made up the material.

Per the study methods: Nucleated cell number was recorded as an estimate derived from reference gene primer amplification. Libraries were prepared by immunoSEQ multiplex PCR; TCRdb keeps only in-frame clonotypes and omits some of them. The V and J calls and clone size are taken from that table; D and trimming were inferred from the DNA. The sample holds about 99,000 clones, around nine tenths seen once. Germline CDR1 reads ENHRY; CDR2 reads SYGVKD. The CDR3 is made up of 16 amino acids. V dropped 0 bases and J dropped 4; count of bases not matched to a gene: 7. The TCR was taken from a human donor in a cohort sampled during active COVID-19. This rearrangement joins TRBV10-3 to TRBJ2-3; TRBD2 agrees at 7 bases. The sequencing input was peripheral blood. CDR3 residues: CAISESAGVFSDTQYF. In nucleotides, the CDR3 is TGTGCCATCAGTGAGTCGGCGGGAGTTTTTTCAGATACGCAGTATTTT.